This TCR beta chain was sequenced in a study of cytomegalovirus exposure and HLA in healthy donors. Worth noting for this clone: The target antigen is unknown.

The table came from immunoSEQ multiplex PCR; TCRdb's copy has only in-frame clones and leaves some out. The sample has about 79,000 clones; 93% are singletons. Germline CDR1 reads SGHRS; CDR2 reads YFSETQ. The V segment lost 1 base and the J segment 4 bases; nucleotides outside the gene matches: 4. The CDR3 consists of 14 residues. Study results and limitations: Diagnosis of cytomegalovirus status made by the classifier reportedly showed high specificity and sensitivity.

The chain has TRBV5-1 and TRBJ1-2; TRBD1 matches at 7 bases. The sequenced sample consisted of PBMCs. The receptor was derived from a woman in her twenties or thirties in good health and CMV-seronegative. CDR3 in amino acids: CASSLSGGGYGYTF. Here the CDR3 DNA reads TGCGCCAGCAGCTTGTCAGGGGGAGGCTATGGCTACACCTTC.